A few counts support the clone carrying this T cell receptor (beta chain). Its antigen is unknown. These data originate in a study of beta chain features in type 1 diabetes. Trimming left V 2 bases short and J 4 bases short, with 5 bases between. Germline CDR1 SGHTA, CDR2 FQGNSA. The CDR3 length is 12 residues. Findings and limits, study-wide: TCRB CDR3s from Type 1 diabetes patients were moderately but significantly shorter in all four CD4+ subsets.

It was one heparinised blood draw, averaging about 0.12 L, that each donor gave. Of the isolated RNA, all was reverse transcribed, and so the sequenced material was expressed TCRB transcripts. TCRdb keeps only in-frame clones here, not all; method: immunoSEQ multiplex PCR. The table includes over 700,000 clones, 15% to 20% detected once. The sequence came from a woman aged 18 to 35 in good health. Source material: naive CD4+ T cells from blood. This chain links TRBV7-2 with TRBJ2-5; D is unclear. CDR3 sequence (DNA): TGTGCCAGCAGCTTACACCGAGAGACCCAGTACTTC. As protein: CASSLHRETQYF.